This TCR beta chain was identified in a study of beta chain features in type 1 diabetes. The study, taken as a whole, reports: Among type 1 diabetes patients, VDJ junctions had fewer insertions and more deletions.

The entirety of the isolated RNA underwent reverse transcription, so expressed TCRB transcripts were sequenced. The method was immunoSEQ multiplex PCR; TCRdb's version includes in-frame clones alone and lacks a portion of them. Seen here are about 620,000 clones, roughly 16% observed once, and the top ten hold about 0.097%. CD4+ cells of the naive, central memory, regulatory and stem cell-like memory types were sorted via CD45RO/CCR7/CD25/CD127/CD95/CD27. The CDR3 has 16 residues. The germline V and J ends were trimmed by 3 bases and 0 bases, with 11 bases remaining between them. This clone was detected many times. The antigen remains unidentified.

V usage is TRBV23-1 and J usage is TRBJ1-4, with D unclear. TRBV23-1 is assigned to the ORF class and has an uncertain function. The TCR was taken from a man between 18 and 35 years old in good health. Input material: naive CD4+ T cells from blood. CDR3 DNA: TGCGCCAGCAGTCAGCGCACAGAGGCAACTAATGAAAAACTGTTTTTT. Residues: CASSQRTEATNEKLFF.